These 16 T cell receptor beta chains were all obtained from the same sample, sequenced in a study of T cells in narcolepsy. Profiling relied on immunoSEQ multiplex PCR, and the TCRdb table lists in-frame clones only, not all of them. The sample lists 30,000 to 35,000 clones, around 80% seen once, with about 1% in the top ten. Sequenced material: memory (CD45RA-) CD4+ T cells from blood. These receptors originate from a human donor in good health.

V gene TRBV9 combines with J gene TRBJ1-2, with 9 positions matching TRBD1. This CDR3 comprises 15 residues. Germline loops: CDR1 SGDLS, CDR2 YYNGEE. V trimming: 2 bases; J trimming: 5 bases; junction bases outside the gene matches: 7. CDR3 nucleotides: TGTGCCAGCAGCGTTCTAGGGGGACAGGGTTATGGCTACACCTTC. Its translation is CASSVLGGQGYGYTF. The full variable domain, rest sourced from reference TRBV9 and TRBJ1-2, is DSGVTQTPKHLITATGQRVTLRCSPRSGDLSVYWYQQSLDQGLQFLIQYYNGEERAKGNILERFSAQQFPDLHSELNLSSLELGDSALYFCASSVLGGQGYGYTFGSGTRLTVV.

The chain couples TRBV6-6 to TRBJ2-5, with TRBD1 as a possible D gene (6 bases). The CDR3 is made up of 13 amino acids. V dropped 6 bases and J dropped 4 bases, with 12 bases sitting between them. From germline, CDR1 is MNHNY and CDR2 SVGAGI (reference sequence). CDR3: CASRDRPGETQYF. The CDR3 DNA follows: TGTGCCAGCAGAGACAGGCCGGGAGAGACCCAGTACTTC.

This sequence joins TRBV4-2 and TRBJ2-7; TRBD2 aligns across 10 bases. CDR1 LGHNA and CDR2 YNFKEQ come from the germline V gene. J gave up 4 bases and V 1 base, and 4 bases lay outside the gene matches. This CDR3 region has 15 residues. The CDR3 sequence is CASSQGGTSEYEQYF. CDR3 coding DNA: TGTGCCAGCAGCCAAGGAGGGACTAGCGAGTACGAGCAGTACTTC.

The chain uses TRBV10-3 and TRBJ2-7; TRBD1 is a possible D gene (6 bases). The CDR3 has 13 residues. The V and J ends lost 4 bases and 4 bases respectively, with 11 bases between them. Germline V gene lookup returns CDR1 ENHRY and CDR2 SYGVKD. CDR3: CAISVNREYEQYF. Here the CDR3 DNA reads TGTGCCATCAGTGTGAACAGGGAGTACGAGCAGTACTTC.

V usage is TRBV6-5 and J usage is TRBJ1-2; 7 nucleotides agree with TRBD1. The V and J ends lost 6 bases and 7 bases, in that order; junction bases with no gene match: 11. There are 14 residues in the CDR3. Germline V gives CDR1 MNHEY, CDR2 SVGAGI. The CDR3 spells CASSPPGGGGGYTF. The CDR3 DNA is TGTGCCAGCAGCCCCCCAGGGGGTGGGGGTGGCTACACCTTC.

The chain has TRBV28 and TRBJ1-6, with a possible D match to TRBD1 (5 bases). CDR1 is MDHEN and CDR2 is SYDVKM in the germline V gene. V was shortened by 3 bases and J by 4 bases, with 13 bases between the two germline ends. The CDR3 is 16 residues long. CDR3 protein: CASSLRTTTYNSPLHF. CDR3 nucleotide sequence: TGTGCCAGCAGTTTGCGGACAACTACTTATAATTCACCCCTCCACTTT.

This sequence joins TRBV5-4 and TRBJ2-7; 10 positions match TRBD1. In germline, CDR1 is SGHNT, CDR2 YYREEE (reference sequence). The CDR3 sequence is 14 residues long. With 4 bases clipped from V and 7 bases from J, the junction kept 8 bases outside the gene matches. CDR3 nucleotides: TGTGCCAGCAGCGGGACAGGGGTTGGTGGAGAGCAGTACTTC. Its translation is CASSGTGVGGEQYF.

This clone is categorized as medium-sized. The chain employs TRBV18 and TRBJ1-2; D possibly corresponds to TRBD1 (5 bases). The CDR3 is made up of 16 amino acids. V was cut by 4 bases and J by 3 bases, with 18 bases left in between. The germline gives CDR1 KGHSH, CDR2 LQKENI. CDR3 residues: CASSLIQTEKYYGYTF. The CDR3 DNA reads TGTGCCAGCTCACTGATCCAGACAGAAAAATACTATGGCTACACCTTC.

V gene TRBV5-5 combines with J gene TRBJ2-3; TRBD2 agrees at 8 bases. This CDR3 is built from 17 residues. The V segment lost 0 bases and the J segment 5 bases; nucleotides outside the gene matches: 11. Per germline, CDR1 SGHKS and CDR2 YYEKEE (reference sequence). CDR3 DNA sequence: TGTGCCAGCAGCTTGGGACCGGGACTAGGGCGAGGAGATACGCAGTATTTT. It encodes CASSLGPGLGRGDTQYF.

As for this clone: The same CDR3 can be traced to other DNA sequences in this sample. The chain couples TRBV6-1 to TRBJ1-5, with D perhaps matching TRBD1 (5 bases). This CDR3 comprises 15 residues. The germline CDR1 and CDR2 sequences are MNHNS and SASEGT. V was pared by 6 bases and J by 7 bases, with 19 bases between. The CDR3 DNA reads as TGTGCCAGCAGCCATGAAGGTCGGGGCTGGCAGCCCCAGCATTTT. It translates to CASSHEGRGWQPQHF.

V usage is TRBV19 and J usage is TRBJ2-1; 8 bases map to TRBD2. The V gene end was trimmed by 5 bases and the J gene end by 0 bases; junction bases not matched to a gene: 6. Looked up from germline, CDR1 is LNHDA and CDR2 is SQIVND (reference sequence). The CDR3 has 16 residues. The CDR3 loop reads CASSVLAGGSYNEQFF. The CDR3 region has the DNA TGTGCCAGTAGTGTCCTGGCGGGGGGCTCCTACAATGAGCAGTTCTTC.

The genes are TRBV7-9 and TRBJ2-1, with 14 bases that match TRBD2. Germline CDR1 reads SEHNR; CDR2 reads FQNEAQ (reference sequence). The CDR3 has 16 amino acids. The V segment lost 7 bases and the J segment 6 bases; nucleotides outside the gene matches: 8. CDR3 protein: CASNLSTSGGANEQFF. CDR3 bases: TGTGCCAGCAACCTCTCGACTAGCGGGGGGGCCAATGAGCAGTTCTTC.

DNA for the CDR3: TGTGCCAGCAGCTTAGGGGCCTACGAGCAGTACTTC. This gives the protein CASSLGAYEQYF. The rearrangement links TRBV7-2 to TRBJ2-7, with D uncertain. The CDR3 is 12 amino acids. Germline V gene data show CDR1 as SGHTA and CDR2 as FQGNSA. V shed 1 base and J shed 2 bases, with 3 bases lying between them.

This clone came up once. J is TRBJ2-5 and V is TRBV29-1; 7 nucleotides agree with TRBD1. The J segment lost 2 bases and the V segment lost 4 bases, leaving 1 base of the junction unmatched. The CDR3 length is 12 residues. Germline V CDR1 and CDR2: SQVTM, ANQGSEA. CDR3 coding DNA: TGCAGCGTTGGGGGACAGCAAGAGACCCAGTACTTC. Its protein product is CSVGGQQETQYF.

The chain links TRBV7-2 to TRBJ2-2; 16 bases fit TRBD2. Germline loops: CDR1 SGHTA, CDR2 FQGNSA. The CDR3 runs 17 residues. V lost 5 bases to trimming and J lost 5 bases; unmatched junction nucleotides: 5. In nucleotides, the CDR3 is TGTGCCAGCAGCCCACCGGGACTAGCGGGAGGGACCGGGGAGCTGTTTTTT. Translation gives CASSPPGLAGGTGELFF.

CDR3 amino acids: CASSEYRQTEAFF. Here the CDR3 DNA reads TGTGCCAGCAGTGAGTACCGACAGACTGAAGCTTTCTTT. V usage is TRBV6-1 and J usage is TRBJ1-1, with D perhaps matching TRBD1 (5 bases). Germline CDR1 reads MNHNS; CDR2 reads SASEGT. This CDR3 is built from 13 residues. V lost 3 bases to trimming and J lost 5 bases, with 10 bases between them.